This T cell receptor beta chain emerged from a study of blood T cell repertoires in COVID-19. Study overall: Researchers got acute and convalescent COVID-19 samples from the United States, Italy and Spain. In each case, the material was cDNA or gDNA derived from T cells, B-cell-depleted T cells, or PBMCs.

Trimming took 4 bases from V and 3 from J; bases not matched to a gene: 5. This CDR3 has 15 residues. Germline CDR1 and CDR2: MGHRA and YSYEKL. As originally analysed: Amplification of reference gene primers provided the estimated nucleated cell counts. Here immunoSEQ multiplex PCR was the method, and the copy in TCRdb shows in-frame clones only, minus some. The V and J calls and clone size were taken over from that table, and D and trimming were inferred from the DNA. The sample consists of roughly 86,000 clones, around nine tenths of them appearing once. The chain uses TRBV4-1 and TRBJ2-1; 8 positions agree with TRBD1. Sequencing input: peripheral blood. The TCR comes from a man in his forties or fifties with active or convalescent COVID-19. CDR3 amino acids: CASSRPTGDYNEQFF. CDR3 coding DNA: TGCGCCAGCAGCCGACCGACAGGGGACTACAATGAGCAGTTCTTC.